This T cell receptor (beta chain) stems from a study of blood T cell repertoires in COVID-19. Study-wide background: PBMCs, B-cell-depleted T cells, or T cells provided the cDNA or gDNA that made up the material.

In the source study's methods: Using reference gene primer amplification, nucleated cell counts were estimated. The assay was immunoSEQ multiplex PCR, and TCRdb's table has in-frame clones only and misses some. The V and J calls and clone size come from that table; D and trimming were worked out from the DNA. The sample lists about 66,000 clones, about 90% occurring once. The germline CDR1 and CDR2 sequences are LNHDA and SQIVND (reference sequence). The V and J ends lost 5 bases and 3 bases respectively, with 17 bases between them. The CDR3 length is 15 residues. The chain recombines TRBV19 with TRBJ2-7, with D possibly TRBD1 on 6 matching bases. Sequencing input: peripheral blood. The TCR sequence derives from a man aged 60 to 69 with acute or convalescent COVID-19. The CDR3 protein is CASSLSGTQDYEQYF. Written as DNA, the CDR3 is TGTGCCAGTAGTCTCTCCGGGACACAAGACTACGAGCAGTACTTC.